The clone carrying this T cell receptor beta chain was observed a few times. These data come from a study of CD8+ T cells in alopecia areata. Whole-study context: Tofacitinib ran for 6 to 18 months before 6 months off drug.

It was cDNA, reverse transcribed from extracted RNA, that served as the sequencing template. The protocol was immunoSEQ multiplex PCR, while the TCRdb copy is restricted to in-frame clones and leaves out a portion. This table holds some 10,000 clones, more than 65% found once. Patients with alopecia areata provided lesional scalp punch biopsies as well as peripheral blood. Sequencing was carried out using skin. The source of this sequence is a human donor with alopecia areata.

CDR3 sequence reads: CASSATGPTLHQPQHF. The CDR3 nucleotides are TGTGCCAGCAGTGCAACAGGACCGACGCTACATCAGCCCCAGCATTTT. The V gene is TRBV2, the J gene TRBJ1-5; D may be TRBD1 (5 bases). The CDR3 runs 16 residues. V gave up 4 bases and J gave up 5 bases, with 18 bases separating them. Per germline, CDR1 SNHLY and CDR2 FYNNEI.